This T cell receptor beta chain was recorded in a study of glioma-infiltrating T cells. Study background: Target coverage was roughly 4- to 10-fold for roughly one million blood T cells. General study results and limits: Patients with low tissue-blood divergence carried a signature set of shared blood CDR3 motifs. Non-neoplastic patients had below-expected tissue-blood divergence, while all gliomas exceeded expectation. Tissue and blood shared very few CDR3 sequences.

V gave up 5 bases and J gave up 5 bases, with 10 bases separating them. This CDR3 is built from 12 residues. CDR1 is SEHNR, CDR2 FQNEAQ, per germline (reference sequence). This clonotype was counted a few times. Its target is not known. TCR alpha and beta CDR3 regions were amplified from RNA using iRepertoire nested multiplex PCR. TCRdb used MiXCR to reprocess the multiplex PCR reads, holding one entry per CDR3 protein. The sample includes a few hundred thousand distinct CDR3 sequences, roughly two fifths seen only once; the top ten take 9.5% to 15%. What was sequenced was glioma tissue, nonneoplastic brain tissue, or PBMCs (not recorded which). The chain combines TRBV7-9 with TRBJ2-7; D is ambiguous. The clonotype originates from a human donor with low-grade glioma or glioblastoma, undergoing nonglioma brain surgery, or in good health (not recorded which). The CDR3: CASSPRRDEQYF. As DNA, the CDR3 is TGTGCCAGCAGCCCGCGCCGGGACGAGCAGTACTTC.